The rows below give T cell receptor beta chains drawn from one sample of a study of cytomegalovirus exposure and HLA in healthy donors. Generated by immunoSEQ multiplex PCR, the TCRdb table keeps only in-frame clones and is missing some. The sample has 150,000 to 250,000 clones, and its top ten clones hold less than 0.9%. The sample consisted of PBMCs. The receptors stem from a boy aged 5-17 years in good health and CMV-seronegative. CDR3s include the opening cysteine and the closing phenylalanine or tryptophan. The D gene is left open where the match is weak.

J: TRBJ2-1; V: TRBV6-5; D: .; DNA: TGTGCCAGCTCTCTCTCGCGGCGGGGTGAGCAGTTCTTC; CDR3: CASSLSRRGEQFF
J: TRBJ2-7; V: TRBV2; D: .; DNA: TGTGCCAGCAGCCCTACCTACGAGCAGTACTTC; CDR3: CASSPTYEQYF
J: TRBJ1-4; V: TRBV27; D: .; DNA: TGTGCCAGCAGTTTGCAGGGAAGGGAAAAACTGTTTTTT; CDR3: CASSLQGREKLFF
J: TRBJ2-5; V: TRBV5-1; D: TRBD2; DNA: TGCGCCAGCAGCTTGGGACTAGCGGGATCACAAGAGACCCAGTACTTC; CDR3: CASSLGLAGSQETQYF
J: TRBJ2-2; V: TRBV11-3; D: TRBD1; DNA: TGTGCCAGCAGCTTAGGGGTGGGACAGGGATCGAACACCGGGGAGCTGTTTTTT; CDR3: CASSLGVGQGSNTGELFF
J: TRBJ2-7; V: TRBV27; D: TRBD1; DNA: TGTGCCAGCAGCCGGACAGGGAGCTCCTACGAGCAGTACTTC; CDR3: CASSRTGSSYEQYF
J: TRBJ1-2; V: TRBV5-1; D: TRBD1; DNA: TGCGCCAGCTGCCCAGACAGGGTGTATGGCTACACCTTC; CDR3: CASCPDRVYGYTF
J: TRBJ1-4; V: TRBV27; D: TRBD1; DNA: TGTGCCAGCAGTTGGACAGGGGCAAGTCGGGAAAAACTGTTTTTT; CDR3: CASSWTGASREKLFF
J: TRBJ2-1; V: TRBV10-3; D: TRBD1; DNA: TGTGCCATCATGGACAGGGGGCGGAATGAGCAGTTCTTC; CDR3: CAIMDRGRNEQFF
J: TRBJ2-1; V: TRBV13; D: TRBD1; DNA: TGTGCCAGCAGCTTAGCCGGGACAGAGGATGAGCAGTTCTTC; CDR3: CASSLAGTEDEQFF
J: TRBJ1-2; V: TRBV12-5; D: .; DNA: TGTGCTAGTGGGGGGCCAGTAGGTGGCTACACCTTC; CDR3: CASGGPVGGYTF
J: TRBJ2-1; V: TRBV9; D: TRBD1; DNA: TGTGCCAGCAGCGTAGGACAGGGGCGATACAATGAGCAGTTCTTC; CDR3: CASSVGQGRYNEQFF
J: TRBJ1-1; V: TRBV7-2; D: .; DNA: TGTGCCAGCAGCCGCGGACAGTACACTGAAGCTTTCTTT; CDR3: CASSRGQYTEAFF
J: TRBJ2-2; V: TRBV7-3; D: TRBD1; DNA: TGTGCCAGCAGCTTAAGCACAGGGGATACCGGGGAGCTGTTTTTT; CDR3: CASSLSTGDTGELFF
J: TRBJ1-1; V: TRBV5-1; D: .; DNA: TGCGCCAGCAGCTTGGGGGGCGGGAACACTGAAGCTTTCTTT; CDR3: CASSLGGGNTEAFF
J: TRBJ2-1; V: TRBV6-1; D: .; DNA: TGTGCCAGCAGAATCAACTTACCCTACAATGAGCAGTTCTTC; CDR3: CASRINLPYNEQFF
J: TRBJ2-2; V: TRBV28; D: .; DNA: TGTGCCAGCAGTTTCGGGGTGAACACCGGGGAGCTGTTTTTT; CDR3: CASSFGVNTGELFF
J: TRBJ1-1; V: TRBV6-5; D: .; DNA: TGTGCCAGCAGTTACCCCAGGGGTACTGAAGCTTTCTTT; CDR3: CASSYPRGTEAFF
J: TRBJ1-5; V: TRBV13; D: .; DNA: TGTGCCAGCAGCTTCTCCCGGGGGGTTAGGGCCGGTCAGCCCCAGCATTTT; CDR3: CASSFSRGVRAGQPQHF
J: TRBJ2-5; V: TRBV6-5; D: .; DNA: TGTGCCAGCAGTTCTTCCGGGATCGGGAGTGAGACCCAGTACTTC; CDR3: CASSSSGIGSETQYF
J: TRBJ2-3; V: TRBV27; D: .; DNA: TGTGCCAGCAGTTCTGGGACTTCCACAGATACGCAGTATTTT; CDR3: CASSSGTSTDTQYF
J: TRBJ2-3; V: TRBV7-2; D: TRBD2; DNA: TGTGCCAGCAGCTGGACTAGCGGGGGGGCAGATACGCAGTATTTT; CDR3: CASSWTSGGADTQYF
J: TRBJ2-1; V: TRBV25-1; D: .; DNA: TGTGCCAGCAGCGCAGCGGTGGGTGAGCAGTTCTTC; CDR3: CASSAAVGEQFF
J: TRBJ1-3; V: TRBV7-8; D: TRBD1; DNA: TGTGCCAGCAACTCCGGGACAGGGGGAAACACCATATATTTT; CDR3: CASNSGTGGNTIYF
J: TRBJ1-2; V: TRBV5-6; D: .; DNA: TGTGCCAGCAGCTTACGGGGAGCTAACTATGGCTACACCTTC; CDR3: CASSLRGANYGYTF
J: TRBJ1-1; V: TRBV5-8; D: TRBD1; DNA: TGTGCCAGCAGCTTGAGGGGGCGGAGATCTGAAGCTTTCTTT; CDR3: CASSLRGRRSEAFF
J: TRBJ2-3; V: TRBV5-4; D: TRBD2; DNA: TGTGCCAGCAGCTCCAGTAGCGGGGGCTACACAGATACGCAGTATTTT; CDR3: CASSSSSGGYTDTQYF
J: TRBJ2-1; V: TRBV5-1; D: TRBD2; DNA: TGCGCCAGCAGCAGGGGACTAGCGACCGAATACAATGAGCAGTTCTTC; CDR3: CASSRGLATEYNEQFF
J: TRBJ1-2; V: TRBV29-1; D: .; DNA: TGCAGCACAACGGACAGACCCTATGGCTACACCTTC; CDR3: CSTTDRPYGYTF
J: TRBJ1-2; V: TRBV30; D: TRBD1; DNA: TGTGCCTGCAGGGGGCTTAACTATGGCTACACCTTC; CDR3: CACRGLNYGYTF
J: TRBJ2-2; V: TRBV7-3; D: .; DNA: TGTGCCAGCAGCGAACTACCTGGGGAGCTGTTTTTT; CDR3: CASSELPGELFF
J: TRBJ2-4; V: TRBV7-9; D: TRBD1; DNA: TGTGCCAGCAGCCCCGCGAGGACAGGGAGAGGGAACCGGAGAAACATTCAGTACTTC; CDR3: CASSPARTGRGNRRNIQYF
J: TRBJ2-7; V: TRBV4-1; D: .; DNA: TGCGCCAGCAGCCAACCCACAGGGACCTCACCCTACGAGCAGTACTTC; CDR3: CASSQPTGTSPYEQYF
J: TRBJ1-1; V: TRBV9; D: .; DNA: TGTGCCAGCAGCGTAGGCGGGGCCACTGAAGCTTTCTTT; CDR3: CASSVGGATEAFF
J: TRBJ2-7; V: TRBV10-1; D: .; DNA: TGCGCCAGCAGTGAGGGGCTGGGCCCCCACGAGCAGTACTTC; CDR3: CASSEGLGPHEQYF
J: TRBJ1-2; V: TRBV2; D: TRBD1; DNA: TGTGCCAGCAGTGTTACAGGGGGCGGTGGCTACACCTTC; CDR3: CASSVTGGGGYTF
J: TRBJ1-6; V: TRBV7-8; D: .; DNA: TGTGCCAGCAGCTTTGAGTCTTCCTATAATTCACCCCTCCACTTT; CDR3: CASSFESSYNSPLHF
J: TRBJ1-2; V: TRBV27; D: .; DNA: TGTGCCAGCAGCGGGAGGGGCAAGAACTATGGCTACACCTTC; CDR3: CASSGRGKNYGYTF
J: TRBJ1-2; V: TRBV7-9; D: .; DNA: TGTGCCAGCAGTTATAAGGAGATCTATGGCTACACCTTC; CDR3: CASSYKEIYGYTF
J: TRBJ2-3; V: TRBV6-5; D: TRBD1; DNA: TGTGCCAGCAGACTTGGGACAGGGGGCGCAGATATGCAGTATTTT; CDR3: CASRLGTGGADMQYF
J: TRBJ2-7; V: TRBV12-5; D: TRBD2; DNA: TGTGCTAGTGGTTACTTCTCCGGGGGGTTTGGTTACGAGCAGTACTTC; CDR3: CASGYFSGGFGYEQYF
J: TRBJ2-1; V: TRBV7-6; D: .; DNA: TGTGCCAGTGGACTGACCGGGGGCTACAATGAGCAGTTCTTC; CDR3: CASGLTGGYNEQFF
J: TRBJ2-2; V: TRBV5-1; D: TRBD2; DNA: TGCGCCAGCAGCGGCATAGCGGGGCGGAGCGGGGAGCTGTTTTTT; CDR3: CASSGIAGRSGELFF
J: TRBJ1-2; V: TRBV6-1; D: TRBD1; DNA: TGTGCCAGCGTGGGACAGGGAAGAGGTGGCTACACCTTC; CDR3: CASVGQGRGGYTF
J: TRBJ1-1; V: TRBV5-1; D: .; DNA: TGCGCCAGCAGCTTGGCCGGGAACACTGAAGCTTTCTTT; CDR3: CASSLAGNTEAFF
J: TRBJ1-5; V: TRBV2; D: TRBD1; DNA: TGTGCCAGCCGTCAACAGGGGGCTTATCAGCCCCAGCATTTT; CDR3: CASRQQGAYQPQHF
J: TRBJ2-1; V: TRBV27; D: TRBD2; DNA: TGTGCCAGCCGCGGGGGGGCCGGTGAGCAGTTCTTC; CDR3: CASRGGAGEQFF
J: TRBJ2-6; V: TRBV7-3; D: .; DNA: TGTGCCAGCAGCCCAGGAGGAACTGGGGCCAACGTCCTGACTTTC; CDR3: CASSPGGTGANVLTF
J: TRBJ1-6; V: TRBV25-1; D: .; DNA: TGTGCCAGCAGCCGGGATTCACCCCTCCACTTT; CDR3: CASSRDSPLHF
J: TRBJ1-3; V: TRBV28; D: .; DNA: TGTGCCAGCAGTTTAGGTTCTGGCGGGGACTTCTCTGGAAGCACCATATATTTT; CDR3: CASSLGSGGDFSGSTIYF
J: TRBJ2-5; V: TRBV27; D: .; DNA: TGTGCCAGCGGGAGAGCAGGGGCGGAGACCCAGTACTTC; CDR3: CASGRAGAETQYF
J: TRBJ2-2; V: TRBV5-4; D: .; DNA: TGTGCCAGCAGCTTGCAGGGGTCCCCCGGGGAGCTGTTTTTT; CDR3: CASSLQGSPGELFF
J: TRBJ2-3; V: TRBV7-2; D: .; DNA: TGTGCCAGCAGCTTAGTCGGAGGTGGATCCGATACGCAGTATTTT; CDR3: CASSLVGGGSDTQYF
J: TRBJ2-7; V: TRBV19; D: .; DNA: TGTGCCAGTAGTATAATCGGGGGAAGCTCCTACGAGCAGTACTTC; CDR3: CASSIIGGSSYEQYF
J: TRBJ2-7; V: TRBV5-4; D: .; DNA: TGTGCCAGCAGCTCAAAAACGGGTTACGAGCAGTACTTC; CDR3: CASSSKTGYEQYF
J: TRBJ1-1; V: TRBV5-4; D: .; DNA: TGTGCCAGCAGCCGGAACACAGGGTTAGGGAAGAACACTGAAGCTTTCTTT; CDR3: CASSRNTGLGKNTEAFF
J: TRBJ2-7; V: TRBV28; D: TRBD2; DNA: TGTGCCAGCAGTCCGGCGGGGGGCAGCTCCTACGAGCAGTACTTC; CDR3: CASSPAGGSSYEQYF
J: TRBJ1-6; V: TRBV2; D: .; DNA: TGTGCCAGCAGTGAACGGTCACAGACCTATTCACCCCTCCACTTT; CDR3: CASSERSQTYSPLHF